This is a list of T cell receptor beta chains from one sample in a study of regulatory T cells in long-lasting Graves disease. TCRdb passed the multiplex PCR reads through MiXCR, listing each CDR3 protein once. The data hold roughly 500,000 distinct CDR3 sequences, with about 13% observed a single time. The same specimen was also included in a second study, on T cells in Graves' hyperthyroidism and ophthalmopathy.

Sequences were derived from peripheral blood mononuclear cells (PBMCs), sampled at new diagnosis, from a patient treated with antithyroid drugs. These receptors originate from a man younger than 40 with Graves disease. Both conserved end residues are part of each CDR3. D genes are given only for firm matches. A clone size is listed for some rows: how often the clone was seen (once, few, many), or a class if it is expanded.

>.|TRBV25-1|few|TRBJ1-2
TGTGCCAGCAGTGAATTAGGGGAGCGGGGGCTGGGCGATGGCTACACCTTC
CASSELGERGLGDGYTF
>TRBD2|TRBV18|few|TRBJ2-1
TGTGCCAGCTCACCAGTACTAGCGGACAATGAGCAGTTCTTC
CASSPVLADNEQFF
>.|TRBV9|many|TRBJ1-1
TGTGCCAGCAGCGTCGGTACGAACACTGAAGCTTTCTTT
CASSVGTNTEAFF
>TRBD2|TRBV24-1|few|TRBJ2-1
TGTGCCACCAGTGATGGACGGACTAGCGGGGGAGACAATGAGCAGTTCTTC
CATSDGRTSGGDNEQFF
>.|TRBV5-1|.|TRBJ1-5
TGCGCCAGCAGCTTGGCTGGACGAAGCAATCAGCCCCAGCATTTT
CASSLAGRSNQPQHF
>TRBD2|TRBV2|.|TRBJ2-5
TGTGCCAGCCAGCGGGAGGGCCGGGAGACCCAGTACTTC
CASQREGRETQYF
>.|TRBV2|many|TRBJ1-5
TGTGCCAGCAGGGGAGGGAGTCAGCCCCAGCATTTT
CASRGGSQPQHF
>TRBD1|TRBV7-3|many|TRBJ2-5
TGTGCCAGCGGGAGGGGACAGGGGAACATCGAGACCCAGTACTTC
CASGRGQGNIETQYF
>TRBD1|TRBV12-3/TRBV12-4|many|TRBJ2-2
TGTGCCAGCAGTTTTGGGCAGGGGGCTGCCACCGGGGAGCTGTTTTTT
CASSFGQGAATGELFF
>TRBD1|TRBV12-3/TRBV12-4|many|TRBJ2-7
TGTGCCAGCAGTATACAGGGGGACGAGCAGTACTTC
CASSIQGDEQYF